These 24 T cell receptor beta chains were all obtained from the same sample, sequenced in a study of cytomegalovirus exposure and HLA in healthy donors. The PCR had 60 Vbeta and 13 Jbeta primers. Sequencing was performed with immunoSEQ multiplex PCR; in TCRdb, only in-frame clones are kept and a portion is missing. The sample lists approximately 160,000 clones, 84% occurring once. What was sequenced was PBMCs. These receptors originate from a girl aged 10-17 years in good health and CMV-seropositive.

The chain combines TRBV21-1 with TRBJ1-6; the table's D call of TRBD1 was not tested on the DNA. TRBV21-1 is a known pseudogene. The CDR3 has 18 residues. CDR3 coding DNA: TGTGCCAGCAGCAACCGCGGGCGGTACAGGGCCCGAAATTCACCCCTCCACTTT. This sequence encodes CASSNRGRYRARNSPLHF.

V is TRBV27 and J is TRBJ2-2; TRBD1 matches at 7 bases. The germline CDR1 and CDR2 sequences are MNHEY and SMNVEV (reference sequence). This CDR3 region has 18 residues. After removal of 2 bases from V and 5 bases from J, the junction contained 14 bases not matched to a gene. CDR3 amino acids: CASSLLPKTGLKTGELFF. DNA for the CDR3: TGTGCCAGCAGTTTACTCCCTAAGACAGGGTTGAAGACCGGGGAGCTGTTTTTT.

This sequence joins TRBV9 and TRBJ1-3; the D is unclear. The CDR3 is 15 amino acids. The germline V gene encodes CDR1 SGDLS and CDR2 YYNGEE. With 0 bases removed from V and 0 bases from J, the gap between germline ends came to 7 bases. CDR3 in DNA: TGTGCCAGCAGCGTAGAAGGAGACTCTGGAAACACCATATATTTT. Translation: CASSVEGDSGNTIYF.

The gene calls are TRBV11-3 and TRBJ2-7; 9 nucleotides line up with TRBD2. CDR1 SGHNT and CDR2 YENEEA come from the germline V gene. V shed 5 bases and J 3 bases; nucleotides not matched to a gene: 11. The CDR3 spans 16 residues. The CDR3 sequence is CASSPPASGGHYEQYF. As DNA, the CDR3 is TGTGCCAGCAGCCCTCCGGCCAGCGGGGGGCACTACGAGCAGTACTTC.

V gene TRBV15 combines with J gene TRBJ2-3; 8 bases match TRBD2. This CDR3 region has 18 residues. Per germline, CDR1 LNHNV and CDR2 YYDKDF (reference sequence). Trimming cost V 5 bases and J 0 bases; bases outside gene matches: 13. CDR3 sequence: CATSGGAGASTSTDTQYF. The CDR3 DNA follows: TGTGCCACCAGCGGAGGAGCGGGGGCCAGTACTAGCACAGATACGCAGTATTTT.

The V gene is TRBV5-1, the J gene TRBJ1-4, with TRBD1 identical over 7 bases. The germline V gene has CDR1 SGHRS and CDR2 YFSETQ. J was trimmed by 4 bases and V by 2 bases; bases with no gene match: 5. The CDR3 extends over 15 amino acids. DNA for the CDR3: TGCGCCAGCAGCTTAGGGACAGCCCTTAATGAAAAACTGTTTTTT. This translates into CASSLGTALNEKLFF.

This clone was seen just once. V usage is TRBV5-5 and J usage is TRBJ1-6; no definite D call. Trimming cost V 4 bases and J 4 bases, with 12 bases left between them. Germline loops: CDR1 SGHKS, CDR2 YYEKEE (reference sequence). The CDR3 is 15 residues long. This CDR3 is CASSREAFYNSPLHF. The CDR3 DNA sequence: TGTGCCAGCAGCCGGGAGGCGTTTTATAATTCACCCCTCCACTTT.

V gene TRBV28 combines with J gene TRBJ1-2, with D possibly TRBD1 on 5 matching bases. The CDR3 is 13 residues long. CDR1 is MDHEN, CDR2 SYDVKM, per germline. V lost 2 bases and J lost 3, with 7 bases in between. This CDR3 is CASSLETDYGYTF. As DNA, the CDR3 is TGTGCCAGCAGTTTAGAGACAGACTATGGCTACACCTTC.

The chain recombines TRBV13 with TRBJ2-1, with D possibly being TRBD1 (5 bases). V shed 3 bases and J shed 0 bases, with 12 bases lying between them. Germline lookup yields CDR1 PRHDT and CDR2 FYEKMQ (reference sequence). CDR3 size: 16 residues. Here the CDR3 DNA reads TGTGCCAGCAGCTTGGGAACAGGCAACTCCTACAATGAGCAGTTCTTC. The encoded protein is CASSLGTGNSYNEQFF.

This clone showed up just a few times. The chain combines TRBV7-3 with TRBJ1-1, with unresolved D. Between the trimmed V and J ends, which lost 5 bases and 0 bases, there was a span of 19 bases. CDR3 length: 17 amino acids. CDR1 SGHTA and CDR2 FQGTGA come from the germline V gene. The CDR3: CASSLLQERHMNTEAFF. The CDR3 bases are TGTGCCAGCAGCCTACTTCAAGAACGCCATATGAACACTGAAGCTTTCTTT.

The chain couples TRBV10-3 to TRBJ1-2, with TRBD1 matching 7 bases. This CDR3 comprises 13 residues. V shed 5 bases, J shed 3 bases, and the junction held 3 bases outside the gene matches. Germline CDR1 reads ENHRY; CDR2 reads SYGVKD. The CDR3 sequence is CAISQQGHYGYTF. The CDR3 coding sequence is TGTGCCATCAGTCAACAGGGGCACTATGGCTACACCTTC.

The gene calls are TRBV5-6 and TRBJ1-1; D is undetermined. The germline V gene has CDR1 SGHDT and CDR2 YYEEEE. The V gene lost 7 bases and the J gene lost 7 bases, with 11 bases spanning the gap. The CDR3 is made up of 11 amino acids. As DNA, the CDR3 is TGTGCCAGCGTATCCGGAGGTGAAGCTTTCTTT. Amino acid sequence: CASVSGGEAFF.

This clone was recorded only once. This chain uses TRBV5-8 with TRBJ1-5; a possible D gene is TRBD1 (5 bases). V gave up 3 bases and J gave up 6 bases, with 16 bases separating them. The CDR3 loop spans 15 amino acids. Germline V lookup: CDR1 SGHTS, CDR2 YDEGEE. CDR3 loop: CASSWEGRVGQPQHF. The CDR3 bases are TGTGCCAGCAGCTGGGAGGGCAGGGTTGGTCAGCCCCAGCATTTT.

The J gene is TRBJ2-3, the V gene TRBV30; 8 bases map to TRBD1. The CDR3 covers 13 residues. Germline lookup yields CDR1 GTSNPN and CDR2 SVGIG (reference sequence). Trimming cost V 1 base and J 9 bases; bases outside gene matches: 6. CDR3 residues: CAWSGTGLETQYF. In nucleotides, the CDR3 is TGTGCCTGGAGTGGGACAGGGTTGGAGACGCAGTATTTT.

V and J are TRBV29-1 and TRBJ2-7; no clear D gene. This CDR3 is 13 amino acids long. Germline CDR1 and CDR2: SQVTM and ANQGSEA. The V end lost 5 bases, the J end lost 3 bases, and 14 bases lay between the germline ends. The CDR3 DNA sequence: TGCAGCGTTCTCGACAATACTCACTACGAGCAGTACTTC. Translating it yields CSVLDNTHYEQYF.

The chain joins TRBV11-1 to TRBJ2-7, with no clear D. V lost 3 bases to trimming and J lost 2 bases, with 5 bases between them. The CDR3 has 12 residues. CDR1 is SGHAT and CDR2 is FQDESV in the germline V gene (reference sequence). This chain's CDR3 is CASSLQAYEQYF. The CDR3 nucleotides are TGTGCCAGCAGCTTGCAGGCCTACGAGCAGTACTTC.

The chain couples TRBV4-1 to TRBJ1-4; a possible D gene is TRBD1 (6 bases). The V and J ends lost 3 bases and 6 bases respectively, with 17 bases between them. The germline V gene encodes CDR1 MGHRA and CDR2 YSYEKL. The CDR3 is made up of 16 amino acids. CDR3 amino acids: CASSHGRGGRDEKLFF. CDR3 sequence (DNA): TGCGCCAGCAGCCACGGCCGGGGGGGGCGTGATGAAAAACTGTTTTTT.

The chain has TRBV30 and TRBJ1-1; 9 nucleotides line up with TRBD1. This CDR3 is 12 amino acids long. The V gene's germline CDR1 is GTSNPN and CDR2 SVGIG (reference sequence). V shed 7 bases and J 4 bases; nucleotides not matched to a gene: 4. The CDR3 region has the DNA TGTGCCTTTGCGACAGGGGGCACTGAAGCTTTCTTT. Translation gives CAFATGGTEAFF.

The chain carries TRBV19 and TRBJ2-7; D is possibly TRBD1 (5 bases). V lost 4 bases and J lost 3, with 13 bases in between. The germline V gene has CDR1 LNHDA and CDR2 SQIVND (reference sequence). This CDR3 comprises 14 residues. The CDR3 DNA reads TGTGCCAGTAGTAGAAACACAGGCGGCTACGAGCAGTACTTC. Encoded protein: CASSRNTGGYEQYF.

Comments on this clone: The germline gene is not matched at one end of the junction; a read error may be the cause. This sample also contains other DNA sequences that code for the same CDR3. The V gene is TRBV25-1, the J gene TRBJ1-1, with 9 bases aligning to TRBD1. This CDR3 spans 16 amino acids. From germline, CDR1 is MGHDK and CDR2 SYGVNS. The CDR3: CASSDFGTGMKTEAFF. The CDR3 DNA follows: TGTGCCAGCAGTGATTTCGGGACAGGGATGAAGACTGAAGCTTTCTTT. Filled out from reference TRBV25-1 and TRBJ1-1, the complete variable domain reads EADIYQTPRYLVIGTGKKITLECSQTMGHDKMYWYQQDPGMELHLIHYSYGVNSTEKGDLSSESTVSRIRTEHFPLTLESARPSHTSQYLCASSDFGTGMKTEAFFGQGTRLTVV.

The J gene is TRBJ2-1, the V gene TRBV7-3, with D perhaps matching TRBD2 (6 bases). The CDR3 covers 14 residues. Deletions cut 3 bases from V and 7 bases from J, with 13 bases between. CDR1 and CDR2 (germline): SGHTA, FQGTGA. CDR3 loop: CASSFTGLLNEQFF. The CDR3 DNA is TGTGCCAGCAGCTTTACGGGACTTCTGAATGAGCAGTTCTTC.

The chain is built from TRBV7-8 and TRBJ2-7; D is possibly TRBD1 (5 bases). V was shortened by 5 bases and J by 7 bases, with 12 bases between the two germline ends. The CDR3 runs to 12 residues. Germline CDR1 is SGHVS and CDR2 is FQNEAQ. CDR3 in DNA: TGTGCCAGCAGCCGGACAAGGACAGAGCAGTACTTC. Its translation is CASSRTRTEQYF. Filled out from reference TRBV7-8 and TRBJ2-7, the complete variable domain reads GAGVSQSPRYKVAKRGQDVALRCDPISGHVSLFWYQQALGQGPEFLTYFQNEAQLDKSGLPSDRFFAERPEGSVSTLKIQRTQQEDSAVYLCASSRTRTEQYFGPGTRLTVT.

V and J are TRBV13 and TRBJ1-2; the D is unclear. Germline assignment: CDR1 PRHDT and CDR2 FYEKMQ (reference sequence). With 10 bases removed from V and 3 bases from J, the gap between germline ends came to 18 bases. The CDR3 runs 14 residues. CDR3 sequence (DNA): TGTGCCACCCCCGCGCGGCAGTTGGACTATGGCTACACCTTC. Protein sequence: CATPARQLDYGYTF.

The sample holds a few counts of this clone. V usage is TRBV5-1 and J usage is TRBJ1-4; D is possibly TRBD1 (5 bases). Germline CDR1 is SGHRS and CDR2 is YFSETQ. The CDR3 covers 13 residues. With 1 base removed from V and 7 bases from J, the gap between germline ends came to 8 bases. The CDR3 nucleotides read TGCGCCAGCAGCTTGTGGGGCGGTGAAAAACTGTTTTTT. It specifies CASSLWGGEKLFF. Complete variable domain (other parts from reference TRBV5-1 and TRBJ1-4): KAGVTQTPRYLIKTRGQQVTLSCSPISGHRSVSWYQQTPGQGLQFLFEYFSETQRNKGNFPGRFSGRQFSNSRSEMNVSTLELGDSALYLCASSLWGGEKLFFGSGTQLSVL.